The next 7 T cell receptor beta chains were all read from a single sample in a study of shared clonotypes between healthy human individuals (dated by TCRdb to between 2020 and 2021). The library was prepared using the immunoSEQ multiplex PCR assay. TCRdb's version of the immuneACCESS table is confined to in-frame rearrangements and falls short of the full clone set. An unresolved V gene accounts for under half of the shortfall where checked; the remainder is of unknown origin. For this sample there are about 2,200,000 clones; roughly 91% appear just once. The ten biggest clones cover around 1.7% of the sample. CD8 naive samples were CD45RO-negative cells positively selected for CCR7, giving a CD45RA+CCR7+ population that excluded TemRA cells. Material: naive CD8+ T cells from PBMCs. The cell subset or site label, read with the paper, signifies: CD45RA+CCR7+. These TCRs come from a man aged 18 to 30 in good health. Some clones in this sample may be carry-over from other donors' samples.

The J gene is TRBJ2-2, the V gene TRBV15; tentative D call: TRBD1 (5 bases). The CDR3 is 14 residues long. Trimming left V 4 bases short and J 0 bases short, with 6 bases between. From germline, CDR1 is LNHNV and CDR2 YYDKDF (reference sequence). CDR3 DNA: TGTGCCACCAGCACGACAGCGAACACCGGGGAGCTGTTTTTT. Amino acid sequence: CATSTTANTGELFF.

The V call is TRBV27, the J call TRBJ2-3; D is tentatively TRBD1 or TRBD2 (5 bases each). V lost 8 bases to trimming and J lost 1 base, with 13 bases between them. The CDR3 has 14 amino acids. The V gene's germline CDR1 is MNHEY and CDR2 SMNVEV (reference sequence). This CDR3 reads CASGRTGRTDTQYF. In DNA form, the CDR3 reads TGTGCCAGCGGACGGACGGGGCGCACAGATACGCAGTATTTT.

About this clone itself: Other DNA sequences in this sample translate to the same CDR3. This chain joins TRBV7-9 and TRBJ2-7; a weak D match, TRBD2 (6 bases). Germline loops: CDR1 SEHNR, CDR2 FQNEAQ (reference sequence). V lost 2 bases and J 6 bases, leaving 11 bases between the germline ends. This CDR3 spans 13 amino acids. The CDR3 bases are TGTGCCAGCAGCTTAAGCGGGTTAGGCGAGCAGTACTTC. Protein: CASSLSGLGEQYF. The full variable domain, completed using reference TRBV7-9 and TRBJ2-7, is DTGVSQNPRHKITKRGQNVTFRCDPISEHNRLYWYRQTLGQGPEFLTYFQNEAQLEKSRLLSDRFSAERPKGSFSTLEIQRTEQGDSAMYLCASSLSGLGEQYFGPGTRLTVT.

This CDR3 is CASSPPGGQPENSYYEQYF. CDR3 nucleotide sequence: TGTGCCAGCAGCCCCCCCGGTGGGCAGCCCGAGAACTCCTACTACGAGCAGTACTTC. J is TRBJ2-7 and V is TRBV7-2; the D is unclear. The germline gives CDR1 SGHTA, CDR2 FQGNSA. The V end was cut by 5 bases, the J end by 3 bases, with 29 bases between. The CDR3 consists of 19 residues. The entire variable domain, with the rest obtained from reference TRBV7-2 and TRBJ2-7, is as follows: GAGVSQSPSNKVTEKGKDVELRCDPISGHTALYWYRQSLGQGLEFLIYFQGNSAPDKSGLPSDRFSAERTGGSVSTLTIQRTQQEDSAVYLCASSPPGGQPENSYYEQYFGPGTRLTVT.

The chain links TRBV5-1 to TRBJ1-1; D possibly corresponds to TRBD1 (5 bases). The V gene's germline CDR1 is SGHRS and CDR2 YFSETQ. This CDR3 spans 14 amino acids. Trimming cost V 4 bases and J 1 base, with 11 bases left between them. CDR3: CASSGFRANTEAFF. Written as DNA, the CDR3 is TGCGCCAGCAGCGGGTTCAGGGCGAACACTGAAGCTTTCTTT.

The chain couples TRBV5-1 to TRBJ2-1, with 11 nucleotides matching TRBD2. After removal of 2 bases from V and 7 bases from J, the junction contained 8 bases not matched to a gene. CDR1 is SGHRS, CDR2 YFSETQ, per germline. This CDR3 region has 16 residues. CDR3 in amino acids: CASSLPLAGVWNEQFF. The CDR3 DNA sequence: TGCGCCAGCAGCTTACCACTAGCGGGAGTGTGGAATGAGCAGTTCTTC.

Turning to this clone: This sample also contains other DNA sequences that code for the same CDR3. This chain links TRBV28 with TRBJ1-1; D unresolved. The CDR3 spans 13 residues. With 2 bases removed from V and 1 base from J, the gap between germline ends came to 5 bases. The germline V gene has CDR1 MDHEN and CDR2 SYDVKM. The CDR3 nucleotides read TGTGCCAGCAGTTTAGGACGGAACACTGAAGCTTTCTTT. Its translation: CASSLGRNTEAFF.